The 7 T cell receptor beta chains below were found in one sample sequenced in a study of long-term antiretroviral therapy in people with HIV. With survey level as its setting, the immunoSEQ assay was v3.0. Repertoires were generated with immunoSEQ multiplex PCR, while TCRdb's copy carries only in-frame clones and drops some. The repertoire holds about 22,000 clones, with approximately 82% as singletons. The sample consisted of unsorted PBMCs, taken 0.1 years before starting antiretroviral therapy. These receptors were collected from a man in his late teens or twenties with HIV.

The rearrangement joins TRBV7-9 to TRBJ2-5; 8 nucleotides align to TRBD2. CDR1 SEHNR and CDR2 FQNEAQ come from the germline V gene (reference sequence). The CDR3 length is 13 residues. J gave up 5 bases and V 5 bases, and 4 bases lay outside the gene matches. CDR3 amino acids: CASSLTSAETQYF. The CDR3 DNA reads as TGTGCCAGCAGCCTGACTAGCGCTGAGACCCAGTACTTC.

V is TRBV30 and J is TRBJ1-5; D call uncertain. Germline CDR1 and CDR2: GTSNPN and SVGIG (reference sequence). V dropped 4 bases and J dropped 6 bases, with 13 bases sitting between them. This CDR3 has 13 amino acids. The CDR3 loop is CAWTTGSGQPQHF. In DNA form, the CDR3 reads TGTGCCTGGACAACCGGGAGCGGTCAGCCCCAGCATTTT.

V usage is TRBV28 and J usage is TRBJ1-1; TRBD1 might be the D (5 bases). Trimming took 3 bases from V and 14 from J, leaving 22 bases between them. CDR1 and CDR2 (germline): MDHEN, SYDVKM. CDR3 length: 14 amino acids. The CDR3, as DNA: TGTGCCAGCAGTTTGGGGGGTGGAAGTCCCAGAGGCTTCTTT. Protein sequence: CASSLGGGSPRGFF.

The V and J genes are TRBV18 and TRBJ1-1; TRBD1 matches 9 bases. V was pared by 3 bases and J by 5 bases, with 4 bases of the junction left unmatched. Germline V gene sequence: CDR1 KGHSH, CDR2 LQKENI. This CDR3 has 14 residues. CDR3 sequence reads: CASSPGTGRTEAFF. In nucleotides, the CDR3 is TGTGCCAGCTCACCGGGGACAGGGAGGACTGAAGCTTTCTTT.

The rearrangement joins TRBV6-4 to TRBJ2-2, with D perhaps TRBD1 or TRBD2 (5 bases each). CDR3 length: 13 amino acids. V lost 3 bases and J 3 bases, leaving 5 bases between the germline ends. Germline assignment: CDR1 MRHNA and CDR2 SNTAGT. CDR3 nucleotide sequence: TGTGCCAGCAGTGAGGGGGACACCGGGGAGCTGTTTTTT. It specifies CASSEGDTGELFF.

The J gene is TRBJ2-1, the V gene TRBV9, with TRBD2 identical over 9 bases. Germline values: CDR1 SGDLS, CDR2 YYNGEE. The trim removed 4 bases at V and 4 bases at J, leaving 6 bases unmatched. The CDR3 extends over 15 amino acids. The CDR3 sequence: CASSINSGGYNEQFF. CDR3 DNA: TGTGCCAGCAGCATTAATAGCGGGGGTTACAATGAGCAGTTCTTC.

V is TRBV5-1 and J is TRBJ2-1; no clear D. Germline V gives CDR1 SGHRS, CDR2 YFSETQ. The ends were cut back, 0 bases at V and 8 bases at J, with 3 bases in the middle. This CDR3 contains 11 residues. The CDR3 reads CASSLGYEQFF. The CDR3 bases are TGCGCCAGCAGCTTGGGGTATGAGCAGTTCTTC.